One TCR beta chain is described in this entry. Its antigen is currently unknown. This sample was taken from a study of cytomegalovirus exposure and HLA in healthy donors. Study-level findings and limits: Evidence from a later analysis indicated that most CMV-associated TCR beta chains looked HLA-restricted. A later analysis associated 16,000 or so TCR beta sequences with HLA alleles at a 0.05 false discovery rate. In an earlier analysis, in 587 donors, most V segments appeared productive either ~90% or ~30% of the time. TCR beta sequences reportedly predicted most subjects' HLA-A and HLA-B alleles accurately.

Primers for the PCR totalled 60 Vbeta and 13 Jbeta. Sequenced by immunoSEQ multiplex PCR; TCRdb stores in-frame clones only, minus some. The data show about 93,000 clones, with less than 80% seen just once and about 6.3% held by the top ten. The CDR3 contains 12 residues. J lost 5 bases, V lost 11 bases, and 7 bases had no gene match. Per germline, CDR1 LNHDA and CDR2 SQIVND (reference sequence). The sequencing input was PBMCs. The J gene is TRBJ1-2, the V gene TRBV19; 8 positions agree with TRBD1. The TCR sequence derives from a boy under 18 in good health and CMV-seropositive. CDR3 sequence (DNA): TGTGCCGCGACGGACAGGGCTTATGGCTACACCTTC. This translates into CAATDRAYGYTF.